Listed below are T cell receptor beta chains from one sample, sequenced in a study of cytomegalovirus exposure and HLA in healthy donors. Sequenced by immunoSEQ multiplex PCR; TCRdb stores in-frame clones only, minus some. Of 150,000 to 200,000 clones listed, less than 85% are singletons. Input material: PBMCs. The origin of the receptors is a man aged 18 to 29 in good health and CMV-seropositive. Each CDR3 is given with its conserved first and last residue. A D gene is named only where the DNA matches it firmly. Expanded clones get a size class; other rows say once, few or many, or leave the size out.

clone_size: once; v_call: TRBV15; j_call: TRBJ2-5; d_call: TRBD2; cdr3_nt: TGTGCCACCGGGAGGGGCACACAAGAGACCCAGTACTTC; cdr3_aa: CATGRGTQETQYF
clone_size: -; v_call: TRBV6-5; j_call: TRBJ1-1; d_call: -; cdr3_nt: TGTGCCAGCAGTTACTCGGGGGCCAACACTGAAGCTTTCTTT; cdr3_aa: CASSYSGANTEAFF
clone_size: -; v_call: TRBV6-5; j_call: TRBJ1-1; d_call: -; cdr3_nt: TGTGCCAGCAGTTTTGGACAAGGACCTATGAACACTGAAGCTTTCTTT; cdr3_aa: CASSFGQGPMNTEAFF
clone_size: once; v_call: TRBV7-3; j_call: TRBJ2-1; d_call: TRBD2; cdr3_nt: TGTGCCAGCAGCCAACGCGCGGGGGGGCGTTGGGAGCAGTTCTTC; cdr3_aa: CASSQRAGGRWEQFF
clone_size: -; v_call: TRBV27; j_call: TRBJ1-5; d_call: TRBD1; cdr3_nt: TGTGCCAGCAGTTTATCAGGGGGCAACCAGCCCCAGCATTTT; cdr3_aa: CASSLSGGNQPQHF
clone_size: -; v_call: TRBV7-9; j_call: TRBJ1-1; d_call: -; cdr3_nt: TGTGCCAGCAGCTTTATCGCTTCAGGGAACACTGAAGCTTTCTTT; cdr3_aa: CASSFIASGNTEAFF
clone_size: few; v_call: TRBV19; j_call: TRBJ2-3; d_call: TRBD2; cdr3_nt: TGTGCCAGTAGTAGGGGACTAGCAGATACGCAGTATTTT; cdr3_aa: CASSRGLADTQYF
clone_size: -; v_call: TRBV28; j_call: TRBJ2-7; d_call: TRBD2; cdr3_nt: TGTGCCAGCAGTTACCTGTTAGCGGGAGGGGGGAGGAAAGACGAGCAGTACTTC; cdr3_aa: CASSYLLAGGGRKDEQYF
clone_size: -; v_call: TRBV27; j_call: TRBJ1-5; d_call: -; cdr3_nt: TGTGCCAGCAGTTTGGGGCGGTTAGAGCCCCAGCATTTT; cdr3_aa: CASSLGRLEPQHF
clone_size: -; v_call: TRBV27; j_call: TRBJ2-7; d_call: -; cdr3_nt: TGTGCCAGCAGTTTCCAGACGGGGAGCTCCTACGAGCAGTACTTC; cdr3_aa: CASSFQTGSSYEQYF
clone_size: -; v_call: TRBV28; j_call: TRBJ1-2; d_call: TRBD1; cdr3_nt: TGTGCCAGCAGTCCCTTGGACAGGGTGCGGGGCTACACCTTC; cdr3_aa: CASSPLDRVRGYTF
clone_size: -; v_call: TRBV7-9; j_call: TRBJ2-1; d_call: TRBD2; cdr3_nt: TGTGCCAGCAGCTTGACTAGCGTCTCCTACAATGAGCAGTTCTTC; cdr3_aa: CASSLTSVSYNEQFF
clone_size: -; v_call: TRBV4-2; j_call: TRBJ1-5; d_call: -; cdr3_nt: TGTGCCAGCAGCCAAGAAGGCGGTCAGCCCCAGCATTTT; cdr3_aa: CASSQEGGQPQHF
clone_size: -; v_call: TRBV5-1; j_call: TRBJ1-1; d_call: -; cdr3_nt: TGCGCCAGCAGCTTGGACAGTCCCCCGGGGACTGAAGCTTTCTTT; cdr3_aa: CASSLDSPPGTEAFF
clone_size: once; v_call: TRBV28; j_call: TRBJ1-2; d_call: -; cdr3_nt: TGTGCCAGCACCCGAGGGGACAATAACTATGGCTACACCTTC; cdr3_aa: CASTRGDNNYGYTF
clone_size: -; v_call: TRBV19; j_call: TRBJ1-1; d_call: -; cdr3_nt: TGTGCCAGTAGCGGAGGGAGAGATACTGAAGCTTTCTTT; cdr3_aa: CASSGGRDTEAFF
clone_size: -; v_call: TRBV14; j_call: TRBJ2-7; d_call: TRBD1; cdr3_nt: TGTGCCAGCAGCCAAGAAGGGACAGGGGACAACGAGCAGTACTTC; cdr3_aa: CASSQEGTGDNEQYF
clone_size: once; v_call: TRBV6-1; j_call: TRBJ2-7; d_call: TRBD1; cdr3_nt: TGTGCCAGCAGCGAACAGGGGGCGCAGGAGCAGTACTTC; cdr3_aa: CASSEQGAQEQYF
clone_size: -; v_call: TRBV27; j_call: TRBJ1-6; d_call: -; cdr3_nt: TGTGCCAGCAGTCTCGGGGGGGCCCTCCACTTT; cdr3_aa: CASSLGGALHF
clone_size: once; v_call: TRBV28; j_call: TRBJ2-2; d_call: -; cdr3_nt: TGTGCCACTCGGACCGGCGGGGAGAACACCGGGGAGCTGTTTTTT; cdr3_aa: CATRTGGENTGELFF
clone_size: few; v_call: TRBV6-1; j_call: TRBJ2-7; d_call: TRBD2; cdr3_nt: TGTGCCAGCAGTGAAGAGCTAGCGGTCGCCTCCTACGAGCAGTACTTC; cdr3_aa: CASSEELAVASYEQYF